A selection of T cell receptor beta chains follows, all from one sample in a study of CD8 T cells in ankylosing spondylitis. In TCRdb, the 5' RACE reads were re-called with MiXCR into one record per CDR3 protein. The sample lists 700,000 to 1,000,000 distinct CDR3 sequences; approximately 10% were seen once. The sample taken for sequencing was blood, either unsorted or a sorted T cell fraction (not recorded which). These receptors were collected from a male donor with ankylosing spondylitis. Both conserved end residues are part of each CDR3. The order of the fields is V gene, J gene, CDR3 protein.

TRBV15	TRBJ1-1	CATGTGRMTEAFF
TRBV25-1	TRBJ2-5	CASRSAYQETQYF
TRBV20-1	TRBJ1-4	CSASLREGNEKLFF
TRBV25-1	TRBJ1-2	CASSEYTGIGGYTF
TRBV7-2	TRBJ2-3	CASSVDRGDTDTQYF
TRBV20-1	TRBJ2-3	CSASGSTDTQYF
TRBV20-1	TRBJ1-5	CSARVGRELQPQHF
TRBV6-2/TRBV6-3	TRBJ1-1	CASWPGVTEAFF
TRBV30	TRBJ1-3	CARDYGNTIYF
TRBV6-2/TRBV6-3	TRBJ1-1	CASRGTRTFF
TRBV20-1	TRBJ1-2	CSVPRGEGYTF
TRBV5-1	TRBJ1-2	CASSWNPQGEDGYTF
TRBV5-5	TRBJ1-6	CASSLEQFDSPLHF
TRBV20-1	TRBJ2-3	CSAQTKDTQYF
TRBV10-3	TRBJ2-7	CAISAGNGYEQYF
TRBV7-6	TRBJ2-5	CASSGRGTQYF
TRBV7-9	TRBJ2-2	CASGTRGTNTGELFF
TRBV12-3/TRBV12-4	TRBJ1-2	CASSLAPQNRGYTF
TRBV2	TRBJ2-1	CASRDSGRGNEQFF
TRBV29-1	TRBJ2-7	CSVGGTGRRGYEQYF
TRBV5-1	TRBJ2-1	CASRGDRGSWGEQFF
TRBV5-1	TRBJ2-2	CASTPNRGSDTGELFF
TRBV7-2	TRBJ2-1	CASSIPQWEGAVNEQFF
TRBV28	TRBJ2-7	CASSVFRSEQYF
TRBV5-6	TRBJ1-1	CASSRVRANLLNTEAFF
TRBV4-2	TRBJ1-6	CASSQVGGAQSPLHF
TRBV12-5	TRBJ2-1	CASGFNPGGLSYNEQFF
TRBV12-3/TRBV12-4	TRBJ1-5	CASSKAAGVQPQHF
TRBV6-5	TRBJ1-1	CASSYTGRTTEAFF
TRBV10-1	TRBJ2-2	CASSESRGTGELFF
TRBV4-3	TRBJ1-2	CASSATTGNSGYTF
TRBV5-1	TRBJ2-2	CASKAASGGNTGELFF
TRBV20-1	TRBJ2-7	CSASDPYEQYF
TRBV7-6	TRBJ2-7	CASSVGQGVTYEQYF
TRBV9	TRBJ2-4	CASSVDVRNIQYF
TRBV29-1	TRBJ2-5	CSVRRDGAETQYF
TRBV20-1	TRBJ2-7	CSAQTGRSSYEQYF
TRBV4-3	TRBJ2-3	CASSRLSDRGDTQYF
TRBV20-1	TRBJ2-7	CSAGAGTGAYEQYF
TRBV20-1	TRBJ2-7	CSARGSEQYF
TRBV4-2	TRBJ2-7	CASSLVTSASYEQYF
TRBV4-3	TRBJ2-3	CASSQDWGGGIGDTQYF
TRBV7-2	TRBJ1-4	CASSSGGGFSYEKLFF
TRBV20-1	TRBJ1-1	CSAPRDRSDTEAFF
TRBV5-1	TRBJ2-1	CASSLLGRYNEQFF
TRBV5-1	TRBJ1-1	CASSLESQNTEAFF
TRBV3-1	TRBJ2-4	CASRTLRSGGTKNIQYF
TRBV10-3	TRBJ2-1	CANSEVLTGVGNEQFF
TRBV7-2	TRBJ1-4	CASSLVGNEKLFF
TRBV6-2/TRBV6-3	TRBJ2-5	CASSYRLGEWVRETQYF
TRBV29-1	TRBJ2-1	CSAVTGVWDEQFF
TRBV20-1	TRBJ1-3	CSARRPQGVGNTIYF
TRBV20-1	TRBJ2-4	CSRLAAAKNIQYF
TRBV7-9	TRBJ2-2	CASSLDTLRNTGELFF